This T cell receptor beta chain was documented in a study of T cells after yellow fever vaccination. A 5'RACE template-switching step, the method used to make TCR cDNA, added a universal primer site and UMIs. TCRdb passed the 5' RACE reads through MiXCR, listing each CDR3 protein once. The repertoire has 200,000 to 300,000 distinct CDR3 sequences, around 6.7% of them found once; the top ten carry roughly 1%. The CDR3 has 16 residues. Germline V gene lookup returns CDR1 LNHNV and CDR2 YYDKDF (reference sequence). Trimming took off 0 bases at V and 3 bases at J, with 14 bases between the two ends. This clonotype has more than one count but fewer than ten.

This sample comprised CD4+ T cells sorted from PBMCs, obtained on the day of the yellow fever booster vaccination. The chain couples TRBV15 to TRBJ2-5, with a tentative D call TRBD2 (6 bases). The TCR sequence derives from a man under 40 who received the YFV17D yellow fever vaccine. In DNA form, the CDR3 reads TGTGCCACCAGCAGAGACAAGGGAGGACAAAAAGAGACCCAGTACTTC. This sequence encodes CATSRDKGGQKETQYF.